This T cell receptor (beta chain) emerged from a study of blood T cell repertoires in COVID-19. Per the study methods: Amplification from reference gene primers served as the basis for estimated nucleated cell counts. This table comes from immunoSEQ multiplex PCR, and its TCRdb copy is limited to in-frame clones, with some not included. D and trimming were read from the DNA, whereas the V and J calls and clone size are those reported in that table. The sample includes 180,000 or so clones, roughly 80% seen only once; the top ten take 11%. Concerning this clone itself: One end of the junction varies from germline; a read error may be responsible.

This clonotype originated in a woman between 35 and 50 years old with COVID-19, enrolled during active disease. Sample: peripheral blood.

The DNA for the CDR3 is TGTGCCAGCAGCAGCGGACAGCGGATATTT. It yields the protein CASSSGQRIF. The genes are TRBV6-7 and TRBJ1-1; D perhaps matches TRBD1 (6 bases). TRBV6-7 is placed among ORFs of uncertain function. The CDR3 sequence is 10 residues long.